Listed below are T cell receptor beta chains from one sample, sequenced in a study of cytomegalovirus exposure and HLA in healthy donors. TCRdb's copy holds only in-frame clones and misses some; the assay was immunoSEQ multiplex PCR. The sample consists of about 100,000 clones, 79% of them appearing once. Material for sequencing was PBMCs. The receptors stem from a female donor in good health and CMV-seropositive. Both conserved end residues are part of each CDR3. The D gene is left open where the match is weak. The size entry is marked missing in some rows and otherwise reads once, few, many or a size class.

clone_size	v_call	d_call	j_call	cdr3_aa	cdr3_nt
.	TRBV15	TRBD2	TRBJ2-3	CATSRVEVAGDTQYF	TGTGCCACCAGCAGAGTCGAGGTAGCGGGAGATACGCAGTATTTT
.	TRBV15	.	TRBJ1-5	CATSGRVDQPQHF	TGTGCCACCAGCGGCAGGGTGGATCAGCCCCAGCATTTT
few	TRBV7-2	.	TRBJ2-2	CASRSSGKTGELFF	TGTGCCAGCAGATCAAGCGGAAAGACCGGGGAGCTGTTTTTT
.	TRBV27	.	TRBJ1-2	CASSYSTGNSGGYTF	TGTGCCAGCAGTTACTCCACAGGAAATAGCGGTGGCTACACCTTC
.	TRBV5-1	.	TRBJ2-1	CASSLEEGGNEQFF	TGCGCCAGCAGCTTGGAGGAGGGGGGGAATGAGCAGTTCTTC
.	TRBV27	TRBD1	TRBJ2-7	CASSPAGTGLYEQYF	TGTGCCAGCAGTCCGGCCGGGACAGGGTTGTACGAGCAGTACTTC
.	TRBV6-5	TRBD1	TRBJ2-3	CASSSIGTVTDTQYF	TGTGCCAGCAGCAGCATAGGGACAGTCACAGATACGCAGTATTTT
few	TRBV6-4	.	TRBJ2-7	CASSDQYEQYF	TGTGCCAGCAGTGATCAATACGAGCAGTACTTC
.	TRBV19	TRBD2	TRBJ2-7	CASSIAGGYEQYF	TGTGCCAGTAGTATAGCGGGGGGCTACGAGCAGTACTTC
.	TRBV27	.	TRBJ1-2	CAWRENYGYTF	TGTGCCTGGAGGGAAAACTATGGCTACACCTTC
.	TRBV7-2	TRBD1	TRBJ1-3	CASSLIPAGGGNTIYF	TGTGCCAGCAGCTTAATTCCGGCAGGGGGTGGAAACACCATATATTTT
.	TRBV5-1	TRBD2	TRBJ2-2	CASSSGLAPGELFF	TGCGCCAGCAGCTCGGGACTAGCCCCCGGGGAGCTGTTTTTT
.	TRBV10-1	TRBD1	TRBJ1-1	CASSDGTGGVGTEAFF	TGCGCCAGCAGTGATGGGACAGGGGGCGTAGGAACTGAAGCTTTCTTT
.	TRBV6-6	.	TRBJ2-3	CASKGGTSTDTQYF	TGTGCCAGCAAGGGCGGGACTAGCACAGATACGCAGTATTTT
few	TRBV7-2	TRBD2	TRBJ2-5	CASSLALAGGRYQETQYF	TGTGCCAGCAGCTTAGCCCTAGCGGGGGGCCGGTACCAAGAGACCCAGTACTTC
.	TRBV5-1	TRBD1	TRBJ1-4	CASSPTGTQEKLFF	TGCGCCAGCAGCCCGACAGGGACGCAGGAAAAACTGTTTTTT
.	TRBV12-5	TRBD2	TRBJ2-1	CASVRSSGSVSYNEQFF	TGTGCTAGTGTTCGATCTAGCGGGAGTGTATCCTACAATGAGCAGTTCTTC
.	TRBV6-5	TRBD2	TRBJ2-7	CASNLAGGPYEQYF	TGTGCCAGCAACCTAGCGGGAGGGCCATACGAGCAGTACTTC
.	TRBV27	TRBD1	TRBJ1-1	CASRGTGGKEHEAFF	TGTGCCAGCAGGGGGACAGGGGGTAAAGAACATGAAGCTTTCTTT
.	TRBV11-2	.	TRBJ1-2	CASSDTPRGHGYTF	TGTGCCAGCAGCGATACCCCGCGGGGACATGGCTACACCTTC
.	TRBV5-1	TRBD2	TRBJ2-3	CASSGGLAGGGTDTQYF	TGCGCCAGCAGCGGGGGACTAGCGGGAGGAGGGACAGATACGCAGTATTTT
few	TRBV28	TRBD1	TRBJ2-5	CASSFPTGTQETQYF	TGTGCCAGCAGTTTCCCGACAGGGACACAAGAGACCCAGTACTTC
.	TRBV18	.	TRBJ1-2	CASSPRDSTTGGYTF	TGTGCCAGCTCACCACGTGACAGTACCACCGGGGGCTACACCTTC
.	TRBV15	.	TRBJ1-2	CATSREGDYGYTF	TGTGCCACCAGCAGAGAAGGGGACTATGGCTACACCTTC
once	TRBV19	TRBD1	TRBJ2-5	CASTGTGGTQYF	TGTGCCAGCACCGGGACAGGGGGGACCCAGTACTTC
.	TRBV5-1	TRBD2	TRBJ2-1	CASSLGTGTSGNEQFF	TGCGCCAGCAGCTTGGGGACCGGGACTAGCGGTAATGAGCAGTTCTTC
.	TRBV6-1	TRBD1	TRBJ1-2	CASSRTGRGSGGYTF	TGTGCCAGCAGTCGGACAGGGCGAGGTTCGGGTGGCTACACCTTC
.	TRBV5-1	.	TRBJ2-7	CASSFSEGIYEQYF	TGCGCCAGCAGCTTTAGTGAGGGAATCTACGAGCAGTACTTC
.	TRBV13	TRBD1	TRBJ2-5	CASSLGGTGERTQYF	TGTGCCAGCAGCTTAGGTGGGACAGGGGAGAGGACCCAGTACTTC
.	TRBV5-1	TRBD2	TRBJ2-1	CASSLATSGKGNEQFF	TGCGCCAGCAGCTTGGCCACTAGCGGGAAAGGCAATGAGCAGTTCTTC
.	TRBV28	.	TRBJ1-1	CASSPHRTNTEAFF	TGTGCCAGCAGCCCTCACAGGACGAACACTGAAGCTTTCTTT
few	TRBV7-9	TRBD1	TRBJ1-1	CASSLADRGWTEAFF	TGTGCCAGCAGCTTAGCCGACAGGGGATGGACTGAAGCTTTCTTT
.	TRBV9	TRBD1	TRBJ2-2	CASSVGGTGLKAGELFF	TGTGCCAGCAGCGTAGGTGGGACAGGGTTAAAGGCCGGGGAGCTGTTTTTT
few	TRBV10-2	.	TRBJ1-2	CASGILNYGYTF	TGCGCCAGCGGCATCCTTAACTATGGCTACACCTTC
.	TRBV7-2	TRBD1	TRBJ2-6	CASSSRTGYRAGANVLTF	TGTGCCAGCAGCTCGCGGACAGGCTACCGGGCTGGGGCCAACGTCCTGACTTTC
.	TRBV19	.	TRBJ2-1	CASSIGGLVGEQFF	TGTGCCAGTAGTATCGGAGGACTTGTGGGTGAGCAGTTCTTC
.	TRBV4-2	.	TRBJ2-6	CASSQDPPISSASGANGLTF	TGTGCCAGCAGCCAAGATCCACCGATTTCCTCGGCCTCTGGGGCCAACGGCCTGACTTTC
.	TRBV27	TRBD2	TRBJ2-2	CASSLRLAVYTGELFF	TGTGCCAGCAGTCTTCGACTAGCGGTCTACACCGGGGAGCTGTTTTTT
.	TRBV19	.	TRBJ1-2	CASSIAQGYGYTF	TGTGCCAGTAGTATAGCTCAGGGTTATGGCTACACCTTC
.	TRBV21-1	.	TRBJ2-2	CASSPGTSGGAYSNTGELFF	TGTGCCAGCAGCCCCGGGACTAGCGGGGGGGCCTACTCGAACACCGGGGAGCTGTTTTTT